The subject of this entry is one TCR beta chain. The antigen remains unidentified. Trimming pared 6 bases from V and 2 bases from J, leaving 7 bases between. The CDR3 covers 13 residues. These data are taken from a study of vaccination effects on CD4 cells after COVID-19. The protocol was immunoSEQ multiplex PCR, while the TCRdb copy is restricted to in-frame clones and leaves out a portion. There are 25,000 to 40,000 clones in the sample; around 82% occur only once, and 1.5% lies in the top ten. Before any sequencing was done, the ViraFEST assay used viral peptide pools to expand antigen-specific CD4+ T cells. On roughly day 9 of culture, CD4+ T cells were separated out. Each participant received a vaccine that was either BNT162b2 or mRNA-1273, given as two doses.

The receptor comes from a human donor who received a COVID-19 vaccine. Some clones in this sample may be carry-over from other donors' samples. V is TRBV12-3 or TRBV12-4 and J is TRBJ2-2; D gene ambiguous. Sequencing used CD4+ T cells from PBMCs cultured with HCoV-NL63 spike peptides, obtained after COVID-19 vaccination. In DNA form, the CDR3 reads TGTGCCAGCAGCCCCCAAAACACCGGGGAGCTGTTTTTT. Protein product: CASSPQNTGELFF.